Listed below are T cell receptor beta chains from one sample, sequenced in a study of molecular identifiers for immune sequencing clone quantification. TCRdb re-derived calls from the PCR reads in MiXCR, one entry per CDR3 protein. The table shows around 470,000 distinct CDR3 sequences, with around 23% occurring only once. Sequencing was carried out using naive CD8+ T cells from blood, with Jurkat cell RNA spiked in. Receptor source: a human donor in good health. Some libraries in this study had Jurkat cell RNA spiked in. Both conserved end residues are trimmed from each CDR3. Fields, in order: D gene, J gene, V gene, CDR3 protein. D genes are given only for firm matches.

TRBD2 TRBJ2-3 TRBV20-1 SARWGLAGSTDAQY
. TRBJ1-5 TRBV27 ASSSSTGPNQPQH
. TRBJ1-1 TRBV6-2/TRBV6-3 ASSYARSEAF
. TRBJ2-5 TRBV2 ASTVFGAETQY
TRBD1 TRBJ2-3 TRBV20-1 SATLDDRGSWDTQY
. TRBJ2-1 TRBV29-1 SVVGLSNSYNERF
. TRBJ2-5 TRBV20-1 RVGGVADIHETQY
TRBD1 TRBJ1-5 TRBV6-1 ASRSGTGFSNQPQH
TRBD2 TRBJ2-3 TRBV27 ASSPIGLAGADTQY
TRBD1 TRBJ1-5 TRBV7-8 ASSRHRGQPQH
. TRBJ1-1 TRBV4-1 ASSPLAGTSGTEAF
. TRBJ1-5 TRBV13 ASSWSLGNQPQH
. TRBJ1-1 TRBV6-5 ASSYGGTMDTEAF
TRBD2 TRBJ2-1 TRBV30 AWSPGLGSHNEQF
. TRBJ1-1 TRBV5-5 ASSFVGPEAL
. TRBJ2-2 TRBV19 ASSPGVPEITGELF
. TRBJ2-7 TRBV28 ASSFRLYEQY
TRBD2 TRBJ2-7 TRBV7-2 ASSPSGNPEQY
. TRBJ1-1 TRBV7-9 ASSPQEEAWAF
TRBD2 TRBJ2-1 TRBV4-3 ASSHMTSASYNEQF